This is a list of T cell receptor beta chains from one sample in a study of T cells in Graves' hyperthyroidism and ophthalmopathy. One entry per CDR3 protein, called by TCRdb with MiXCR from the multiplex PCR reads. The sample records hundreds of thousands of distinct CDR3 sequences, roughly a sixth being singletons. Sequencing was carried out using blood. The origin of the receptors is a woman in her forties or fifties with Graves' hyperthyroidism that later progressed to Graves' ophthalmopathy. Each CDR3 is given with its conserved first and last residue. Fields, in order: CDR3 protein, CDR3 DNA, D gene, J gene, clone size, V gene. D genes are given only for firm matches. Expanded clones are given a class, and other clones once, few, many or no size at all.

CASRMDRSTDTQYF,TGTGCCAGCAGGATGGATAGAAGCACAGATACGCAGTATTTT,.,TRBJ2-3,.,TRBV6-1
CASSEHGAGNTEAFF,TGCGCCAGCAGTGAGCATGGGGCGGGAAACACTGAAGCTTTCTTT,.,TRBJ1-1,.,TRBV10-1
CASSWPQGQSFDQETQYF,TGCGCCAGCAGCTGGCCTCAGGGACAATCTTTCGATCAAGAGACCCAGTACTTC,.,TRBJ2-5,few,TRBV5-1
CASSGSRQGQNTGELFF,TGTGCCAGCAGCGGATCCCGACAGGGGCAAAACACCGGGGAGCTGTTTTTT,TRBD1,TRBJ2-2,.,TRBV9
CASSSNRGSYGYTF,TGTGCCAGCAGCTCAAACAGGGGATCCTATGGCTACACCTTC,TRBD1,TRBJ1-2,many,TRBV11-2
CSARVRRGGWNTQYF,TGCAGTGCTAGGGTCCGGCGGGGGGGCTGGAATACGCAGTATTTT,TRBD2,TRBJ2-3,once,TRBV20-1
CASSPQVRDRSNQPQHF,TGTGCCAGCTCACCACAGGTTAGGGATCGTAGCAATCAGCCCCAGCATTTT,.,TRBJ1-5,many,TRBV18
CASSSPDRGPNYGYTF,TGTGCCAGCAGTTCCCCGGACAGGGGGCCTAACTATGGCTACACCTTC,TRBD1,TRBJ1-2,.,TRBV6-1
CASSYSPLDEKLFF,TGTGCCAGCAGCTATTCCCCTCTCGATGAAAAACTGTTTTTT,.,TRBJ1-4,few,TRBV5-4
CASRETGDPYNSPLHF,TGTGCCAGCAGAGAGACAGGGGACCCTTATAATTCACCCCTCCACTTT,TRBD1,TRBJ1-6,many,TRBV11-2
CASSRPPGQGDEKLFF,TGTGCCAGCAGCCGCCCCCCCGGACAGGGTGATGAAAAACTGTTTTTT,TRBD1,TRBJ1-4,many,TRBV3-1
CASSQDLGRNTEAFF,TGTGCCAGCAGCCAAGATCTGGGCCGGAACACTGAAGCTTTCTTT,.,TRBJ1-1,.,TRBV4-2
CASSEWTVGGSTNEKLFF,TGTGCCAGCAGTGAATGGACAGTGGGGGGCTCAACTAATGAAAAACTGTTTTTT,.,TRBJ1-4,few,TRBV6-1
CASDTVGTNEKLFF,TGTGCCAGTGACACTGTAGGGACTAATGAAAAACTGTTTTTT,.,TRBJ1-4,few,TRBV4-2
CASSLAWAEQAFF,TGTGCCAGCAGCTTAGCGTGGGCAGAACAAGCTTTCTTT,.,TRBJ1-1,few,TRBV7-9
CASREYSEAFF,TGTGCCAGCAGAGAATACAGTGAAGCTTTCTTT,.,TRBJ1-1,few,TRBV12-3/TRBV12-4
CATSDSGQGQETQYF,TGTGCCACCAGTGATTCGGGCCAAGGACAAGAGACCCAGTACTTC,.,TRBJ2-5,many,TRBV24-1
CASSVELNTGELFF,TGTGCCAGCAGCGTAGAGCTCAACACCGGGGAGCTGTTTTTT,.,TRBJ2-2,.,TRBV9
CSASGLAGGIPYEQYF,TGCAGTGCTAGCGGACTAGCGGGGGGTATACCCTACGAGCAGTACTTC,TRBD2,TRBJ2-7,many,TRBV20-1
CASSRPRWGSGNTIYF,TGTGCCAGCAGCCGACCGCGATGGGGGTCTGGAAACACCATATATTTT,.,TRBJ1-3,few,TRBV3-1
CASSDRTVYGYTF,TGTGCCAGCAGCGACCGGACAGTCTATGGCTACACCTTC,.,TRBJ1-2,.,TRBV7-8
CASSPRWDSGTGKNTEAFF,TGTGCCAGCAGCCCCAGATGGGACTCCGGGACAGGGAAGAACACTGAAGCTTTCTTT,TRBD1,TRBJ1-1,.,TRBV14
CASSWDGSSYNEQFF,TGTGCCAGCAGTTGGGACGGGAGCTCCTACAATGAGCAGTTCTTC,.,TRBJ2-1,many,TRBV2
CSAGWVTGNQPQHF,TGCAGTGCGGGTTGGGTCACGGGCAATCAGCCCCAGCATTTT,.,TRBJ1-5,.,TRBV20-1
CASSQGQPGELFF,TGTGCCAGCAGCCAAGGACAGCCCGGGGAGCTGTTTTTT,.,TRBJ2-2,many,TRBV3-1
CASSYSMAGPAEGYTF,TGTGCCAGCAGTTACAGTATGGCGGGACCTGCAGAAGGCTACACCTTC,.,TRBJ1-2,few,TRBV6-2/TRBV6-3
CASISASSVREQYF,TGTGCCAGCATCTCGGCCTCCTCGGTGCGAGAGCAGTACTTC,.,TRBJ2-7,.,TRBV28
CASSYQGLATEAFF,TGTGCCAGCAGTTATCAGGGGTTGGCGACTGAAGCTTTCTTT,.,TRBJ1-1,.,TRBV6-1
CASSLDINRAQPQHF,TGTGCCAGCAGCTTAGACATCAACAGGGCTCAGCCCCAGCATTTT,.,TRBJ1-5,.,TRBV7-2
CASSLGVWGPLFYNEQFF,TGTGCCAGCAGTTTAGGGGTATGGGGACCCCTTTTTTACAATGAGCAGTTCTTC,.,TRBJ2-1,many,TRBV12-3/TRBV12-4
CASSLGTASSGANVLTF,TGTGCCAGCAGCCTCGGGACGGCTAGCTCTGGGGCCAACGTCCTGACTTTC,.,TRBJ2-6,.,TRBV3-1
CASSESLLGGGLNEQFF,TGTGCCAGCAGTGAAAGCCTCCTTGGCGGGGGCCTCAATGAGCAGTTCTTC,.,TRBJ2-1,few,TRBV6-1
CAWSNNRGTEAFF,TGTGCCTGGAGTAACAACAGGGGCACTGAAGCTTTCTTT,TRBD1,TRBJ1-1,many,TRBV30
CASNLGGSYNEQFF,TGTGCCAGCAACCTCGGGGGGTCCTACAATGAGCAGTTCTTC,TRBD2,TRBJ2-1,few,TRBV12-3/TRBV12-4
CATSMGRNNQPQHF,TGTGCCACCAGTATGGGACGGAACAATCAGCCCCAGCATTTT,.,TRBJ1-5,.,TRBV24-1
CASSQDLPGANVLTF,TGTGCCAGCAGCCAAGATTTACCTGGGGCCAACGTCCTGACTTTC,.,TRBJ2-6,many,TRBV3-1
CASSGEGGETQYF,TGTGCCAGCAGTGGGGAGGGGGGGGAGACCCAGTACTTC,.,TRBJ2-5,.,TRBV12-3/TRBV12-4
CASRTGEETQYF,TGTGCCAGCAGAACAGGGGAAGAGACCCAGTACTTC,TRBD1,TRBJ2-5,few,TRBV7-9
CASRRDSGEGGEQYF,TGCGCCAGCAGGCGCGACAGCGGAGAAGGGGGGGAGCAGTACTTC,.,TRBJ2-7,.,TRBV5-1
CSASLGMTYYGYTF,TGCAGTGCTAGCTTGGGAATGACCTACTATGGCTACACCTTC,.,TRBJ1-2,many,TRBV20-1
CASSLNWFPEAFF,TGTGCCAGCAGTTTAAATTGGTTCCCTGAAGCTTTCTTT,.,TRBJ1-1,many,TRBV12-3/TRBV12-4